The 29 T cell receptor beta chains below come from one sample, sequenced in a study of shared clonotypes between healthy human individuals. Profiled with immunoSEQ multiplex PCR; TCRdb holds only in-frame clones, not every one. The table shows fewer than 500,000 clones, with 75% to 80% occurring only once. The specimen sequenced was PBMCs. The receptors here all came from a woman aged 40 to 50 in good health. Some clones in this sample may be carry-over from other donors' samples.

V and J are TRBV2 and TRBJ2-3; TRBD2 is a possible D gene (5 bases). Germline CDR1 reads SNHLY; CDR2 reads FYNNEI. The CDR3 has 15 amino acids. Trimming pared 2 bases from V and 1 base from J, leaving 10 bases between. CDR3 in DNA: TGTGCCAGCAGTGAACGGAGCGGTGGCACAGATACGCAGTATTTT. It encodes CASSERSGGTDTQYF.

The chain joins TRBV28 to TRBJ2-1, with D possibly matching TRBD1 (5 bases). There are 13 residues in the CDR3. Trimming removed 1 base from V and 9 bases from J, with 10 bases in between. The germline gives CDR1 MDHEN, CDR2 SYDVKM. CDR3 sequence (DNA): TGTGCCAGCAGTTTATTGGCAGGGCTTGAGCAGTTCTTC. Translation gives CASSLLAGLEQFF.

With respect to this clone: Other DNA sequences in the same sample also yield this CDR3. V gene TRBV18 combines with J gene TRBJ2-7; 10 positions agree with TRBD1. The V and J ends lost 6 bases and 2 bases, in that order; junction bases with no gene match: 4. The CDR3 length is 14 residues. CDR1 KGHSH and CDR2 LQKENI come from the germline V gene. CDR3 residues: CASSPDRGPYEQYF. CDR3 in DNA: TGTGCCAGCTCCCCCGACAGGGGGCCCTACGAGCAGTACTTC.

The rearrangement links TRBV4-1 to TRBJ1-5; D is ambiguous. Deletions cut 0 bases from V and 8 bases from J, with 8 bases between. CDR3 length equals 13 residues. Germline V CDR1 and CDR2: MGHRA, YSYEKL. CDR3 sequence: CASSQDVDKPQHF. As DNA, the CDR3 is TGCGCCAGCAGCCAAGATGTGGATAAGCCCCAGCATTTT.

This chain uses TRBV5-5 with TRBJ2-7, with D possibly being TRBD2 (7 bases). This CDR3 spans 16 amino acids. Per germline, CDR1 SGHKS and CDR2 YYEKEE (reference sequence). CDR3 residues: CASGTRTAAGSYEQYF. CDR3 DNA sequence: TGTGCAAGCGGGACCCGGACAGCCGCCGGCTCCTACGAGCAGTACTTC.

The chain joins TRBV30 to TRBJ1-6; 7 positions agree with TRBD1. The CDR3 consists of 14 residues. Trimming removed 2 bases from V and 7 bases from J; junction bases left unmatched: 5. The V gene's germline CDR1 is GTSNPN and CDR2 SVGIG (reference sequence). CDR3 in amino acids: CAWSRGQENSPLHF. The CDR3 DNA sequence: TGTGCCTGGAGTAGAGGACAGGAAAATTCACCCCTCCACTTT.

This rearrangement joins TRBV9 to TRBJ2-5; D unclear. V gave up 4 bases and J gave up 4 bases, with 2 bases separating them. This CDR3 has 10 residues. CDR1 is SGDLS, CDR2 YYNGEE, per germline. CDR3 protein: CASSPETQYF. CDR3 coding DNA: TGTGCCAGCAGCCCAGAGACCCAGTACTTC.

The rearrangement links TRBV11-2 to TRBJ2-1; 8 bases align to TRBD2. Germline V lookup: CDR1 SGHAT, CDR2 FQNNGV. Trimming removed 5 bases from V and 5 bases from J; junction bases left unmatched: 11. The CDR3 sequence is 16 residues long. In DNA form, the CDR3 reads TGTGCCAGCAGCCCCATGAGACTAGCGCTTAACAATGAGCAGTTCTTC. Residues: CASSPMRLALNNEQFF.

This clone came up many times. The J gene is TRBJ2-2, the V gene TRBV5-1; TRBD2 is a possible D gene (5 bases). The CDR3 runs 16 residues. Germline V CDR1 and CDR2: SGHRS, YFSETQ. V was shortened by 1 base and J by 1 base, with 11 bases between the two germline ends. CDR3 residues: CASSLRASRNTGELFF. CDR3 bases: TGCGCCAGCAGCTTGAGGGCTAGCAGGAACACCGGGGAGCTGTTTTTT.

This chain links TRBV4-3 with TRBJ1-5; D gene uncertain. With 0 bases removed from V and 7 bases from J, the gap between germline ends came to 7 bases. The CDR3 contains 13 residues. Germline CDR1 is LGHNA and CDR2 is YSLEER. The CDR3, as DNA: TGCGCCAGCAGCCAAGATACGGAGCAGCCCCAGCATTTT. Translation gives CASSQDTEQPQHF.

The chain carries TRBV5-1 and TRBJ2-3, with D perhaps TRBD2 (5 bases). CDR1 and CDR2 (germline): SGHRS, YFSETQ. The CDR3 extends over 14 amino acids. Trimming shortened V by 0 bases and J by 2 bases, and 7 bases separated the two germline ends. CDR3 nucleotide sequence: TGCGCCAGCAGCTTGGAGCGGAACACAGATACGCAGTATTTT. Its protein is CASSLERNTDTQYF.

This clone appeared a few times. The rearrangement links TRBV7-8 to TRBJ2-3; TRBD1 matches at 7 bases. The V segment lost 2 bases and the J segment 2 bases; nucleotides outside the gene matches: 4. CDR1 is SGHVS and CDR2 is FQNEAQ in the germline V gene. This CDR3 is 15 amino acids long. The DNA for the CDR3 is TGTGCCAGCAGCTTATACGGGACAGACACAGATACGCAGTATTTT. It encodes CASSLYGTDTDTQYF.

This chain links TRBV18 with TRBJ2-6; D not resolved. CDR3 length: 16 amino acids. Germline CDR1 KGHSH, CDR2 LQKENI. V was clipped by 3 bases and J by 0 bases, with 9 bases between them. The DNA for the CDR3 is TGTGCCAGCTCACCCAACTTGGGCTCTGGGGCCAACGTCCTGACTTTC. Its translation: CASSPNLGSGANVLTF.

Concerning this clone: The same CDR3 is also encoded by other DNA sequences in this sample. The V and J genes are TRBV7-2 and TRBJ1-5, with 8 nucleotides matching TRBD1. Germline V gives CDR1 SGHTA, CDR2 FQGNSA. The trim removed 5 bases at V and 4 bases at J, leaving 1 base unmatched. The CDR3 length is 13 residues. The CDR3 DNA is TGTGCCAGCAGCGACAGGGGTAATCAGCCCCAGCATTTT. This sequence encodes CASSDRGNQPQHF.

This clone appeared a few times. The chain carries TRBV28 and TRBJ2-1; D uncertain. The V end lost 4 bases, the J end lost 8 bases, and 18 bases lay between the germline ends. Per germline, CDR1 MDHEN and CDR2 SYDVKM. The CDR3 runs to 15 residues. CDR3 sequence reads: CASSSVLGPTDEQFF. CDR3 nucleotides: TGTGCCAGCAGTTCGGTCCTCGGGCCCACGGATGAGCAGTTCTTC.

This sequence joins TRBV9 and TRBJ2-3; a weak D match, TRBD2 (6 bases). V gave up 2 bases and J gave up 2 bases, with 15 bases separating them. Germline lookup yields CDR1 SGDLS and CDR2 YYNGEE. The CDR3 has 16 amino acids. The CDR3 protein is CASSVRGGVNTDTQYF. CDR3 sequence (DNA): TGTGCCAGCAGCGTTCGGGGCGGGGTAAACACAGATACGCAGTATTTT.

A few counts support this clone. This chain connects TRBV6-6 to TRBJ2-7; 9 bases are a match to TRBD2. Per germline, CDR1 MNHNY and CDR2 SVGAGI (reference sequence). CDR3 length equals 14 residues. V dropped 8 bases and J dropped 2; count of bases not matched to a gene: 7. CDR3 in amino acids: CASSPGGRAYEQYF. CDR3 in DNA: TGTGCCAGCTCGCCCGGCGGGAGGGCCTACGAGCAGTACTTC.

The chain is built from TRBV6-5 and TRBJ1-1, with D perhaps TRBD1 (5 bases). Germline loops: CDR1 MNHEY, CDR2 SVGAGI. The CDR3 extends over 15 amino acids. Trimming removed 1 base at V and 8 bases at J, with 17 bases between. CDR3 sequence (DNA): TGTGCCAGCAGTTACTTAAGTCAGGGTGGCTCAGAAGCTTTCTTT. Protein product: CASSYLSQGGSEAFF.

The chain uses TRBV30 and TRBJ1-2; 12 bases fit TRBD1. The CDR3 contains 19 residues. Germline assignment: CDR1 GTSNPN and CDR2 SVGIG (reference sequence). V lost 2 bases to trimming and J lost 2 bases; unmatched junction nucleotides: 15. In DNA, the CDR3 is TGTGCCTGGAGTTTAGGATCTAAACACGGGACAGGGGGCAACTATGGCTACACCTTC. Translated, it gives CAWSLGSKHGTGGNYGYTF. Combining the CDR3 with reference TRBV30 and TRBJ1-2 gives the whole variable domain SQTIHQWPATLVQPVGSPLSLECTVEGTSNPNLYWYRQAAGRGLQLLFYSVGIGQISSEVPQNLSASRPQDRQFILSSKKLLLSDSGFYLCAWSLGSKHGTGGNYGYTFGSGTRLTVV.

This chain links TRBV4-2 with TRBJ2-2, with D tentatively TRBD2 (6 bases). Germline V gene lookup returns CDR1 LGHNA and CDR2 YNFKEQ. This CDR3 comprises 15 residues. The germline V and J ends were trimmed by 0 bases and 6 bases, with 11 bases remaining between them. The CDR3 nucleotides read TGTGCCAGCAGCCAAGATTCGGGGGACCCCGGGGAGCTGTTTTTT. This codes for CASSQDSGDPGELFF.

CDR3: CAWSVGPSFYGHTF. The CDR3 DNA reads as TGTGCCTGGAGTGTCGGGCCTTCCTTCTATGGACACACCTTC. The gene calls are TRBV30 and TRBJ1-2; D uncertain. Trimming cost V 0 bases and J 12 bases, with 20 bases left between them. Germline CDR1 GTSNPN, CDR2 SVGIG (reference sequence). The CDR3 runs to 14 residues.

The CDR3 reads CASRLADTQYF. The CDR3 DNA reads TGTGCCAGCAGACTAGCAGATACGCAGTATTTT. This rearrangement joins TRBV6-1 to TRBJ2-3, with a possible D match to TRBD2 (5 bases). Deletions cut 6 bases from V and 4 bases from J, with 5 bases between. Looked up from germline, CDR1 is MNHNS and CDR2 is SASEGT. CDR3 length: 11 amino acids.

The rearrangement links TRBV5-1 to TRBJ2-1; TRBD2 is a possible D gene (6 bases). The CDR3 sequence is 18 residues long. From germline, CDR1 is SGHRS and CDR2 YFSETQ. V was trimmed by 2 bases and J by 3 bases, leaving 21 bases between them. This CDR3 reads CASSFLPGAGWVYNEQFF. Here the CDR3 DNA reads TGCGCCAGCAGCTTTCTTCCGGGAGCGGGCTGGGTCTACAATGAGCAGTTCTTC.

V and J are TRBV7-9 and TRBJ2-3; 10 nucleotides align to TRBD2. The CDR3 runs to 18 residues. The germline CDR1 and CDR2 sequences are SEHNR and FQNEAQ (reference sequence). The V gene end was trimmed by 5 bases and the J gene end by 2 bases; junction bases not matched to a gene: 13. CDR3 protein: CASSLLMSGRAFTDTQYF. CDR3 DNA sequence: TGTGCCAGCAGCCTCTTGATGAGCGGGAGGGCGTTCACAGATACGCAGTATTTT.

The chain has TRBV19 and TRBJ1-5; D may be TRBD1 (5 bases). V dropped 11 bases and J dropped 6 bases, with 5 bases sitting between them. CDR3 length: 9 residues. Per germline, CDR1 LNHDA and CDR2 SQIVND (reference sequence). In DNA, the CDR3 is TGTGCCGGGGGTCAGCCCCAGCATTTT. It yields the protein CAGGQPQHF.

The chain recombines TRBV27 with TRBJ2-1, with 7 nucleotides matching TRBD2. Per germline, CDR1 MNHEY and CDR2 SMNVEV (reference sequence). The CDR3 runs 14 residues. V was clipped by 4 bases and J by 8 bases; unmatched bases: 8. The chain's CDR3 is CASSSMGGSHEQFF. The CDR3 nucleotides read TGTGCCAGCAGTTCCATGGGCGGGAGCCATGAGCAGTTCTTC.

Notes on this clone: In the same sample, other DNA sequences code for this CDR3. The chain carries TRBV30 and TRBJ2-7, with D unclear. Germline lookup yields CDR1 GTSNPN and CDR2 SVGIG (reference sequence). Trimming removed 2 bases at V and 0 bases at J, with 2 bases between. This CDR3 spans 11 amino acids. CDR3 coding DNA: TGTGCCTGGAGTACCTCCTACGAGCAGTACTTC. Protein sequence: CAWSTSYEQYF.

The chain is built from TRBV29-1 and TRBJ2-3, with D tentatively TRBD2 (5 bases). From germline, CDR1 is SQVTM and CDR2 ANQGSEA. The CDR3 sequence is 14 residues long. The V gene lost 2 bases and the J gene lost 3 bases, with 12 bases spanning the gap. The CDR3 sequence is CSVESSGRTDTQYF. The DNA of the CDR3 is TGCAGCGTTGAATCGAGCGGTCGTACAGATACGCAGTATTTT.

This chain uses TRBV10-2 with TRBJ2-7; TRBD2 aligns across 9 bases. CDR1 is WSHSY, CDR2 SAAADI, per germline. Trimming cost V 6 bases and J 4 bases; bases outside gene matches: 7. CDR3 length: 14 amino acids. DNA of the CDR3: TGCGCCAGCAGCCTAGCGGGGCGGAATTACGAGCAGTACTTC. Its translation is CASSLAGRNYEQYF.